Listed here are 6 T cell receptor beta chains from one sample, sequenced in a study of cytomegalovirus exposure and HLA in healthy donors. The study ran its PCR with 60 Vbeta and 13 Jbeta primers. Profiled with immunoSEQ multiplex PCR; TCRdb holds only in-frame clones, not every one. Among about 160,000 clones listed, 80% to 90% were seen once. The material sequenced was PBMCs. The receptor set was obtained from a woman in her twenties or thirties in good health and CMV-seropositive.

The table lists this clone with a few counts. The chain employs TRBV7-4 and TRBJ1-3; no clear D gene. CDR1 is SGHVT, CDR2 SQSDAQ, per germline. The CDR3 covers 15 residues. V was pared by 5 bases and J by 4 bases, with 15 bases between. CDR3 loop: CASSPPMRSGNTIYF. The CDR3 coding sequence is TGTGCCAGCAGCCCCCCTATGAGGTCGGGAAACACCATATATTTT. The full variable domain, completed using reference TRBV7-4 and TRBJ1-3, is GAGVSQSPRYKVAKRGRDVALRCDSISGHVTLYWYRQTLGQGSEVLTYSQSDAQRDKSGRPSGRFSAERPERSVSTLKIQRTEQGDSAVYLCASSPPMRSGNTIYFGEGSWLTVV.

The V call is TRBV5-1, the J call TRBJ2-1, with 14 bases that match TRBD2. Looked up from germline, CDR1 is SGHRS and CDR2 is YFSETQ. The CDR3 sequence is 18 residues long. V was pared by 0 bases and J by 5 bases, with 7 bases of the junction left unmatched. This chain's CDR3 is CASSLAPGLAGANNEQFF. The DNA for the CDR3 is TGCGCCAGCAGCTTGGCTCCGGGACTAGCGGGGGCCAACAATGAGCAGTTCTTC.

The gene calls are TRBV7-9 and TRBJ2-1, with 7 bases identical to TRBD2. Trimming at V came to 5 bases and at J to 3 bases, leaving 10 bases not matched to a gene. The CDR3 is 16 residues long. In germline, CDR1 is SEHNR, CDR2 FQNEAQ (reference sequence). The CDR3 DNA sequence: TGTGCCAGCAGCGCAAGGCGGGGGATTGACTACAATGAGCAGTTCTTC. Translated: CASSARRGIDYNEQFF.

The chain has TRBV28 and TRBJ1-1, with TRBD1 matching 8 bases. Per the germline V gene, CDR1 is MDHEN and CDR2 is SYDVKM. The junction had 9 bases not matched to a gene; V was cut back by 7 bases and J by 2 bases. This CDR3 comprises 15 residues. The CDR3 region is CASIIQGALNTEAFF. CDR3 nucleotide sequence: TGTGCCAGCATTATCCAGGGGGCGCTTAACACTGAAGCTTTCTTT. The entire variable domain, with the rest obtained from reference TRBV28 and TRBJ1-1, is as follows: DVKVTQSSRYLVKRTGEKVFLECVQDMDHENMFWYRQDPGLGLRLIYFSYDVKMKEKGDIPEGYSVSREKKERFSLILESASTNQTSMYLCASIIQGALNTEAFFGQGTRLTVV.

In this sample, this clone turned up a few times. The V call is TRBV10-3, the J call TRBJ2-3; 8 bases map to TRBD2. The CDR3 runs 15 residues. Germline V gene lookup returns CDR1 ENHRY and CDR2 SYGVKD. J was trimmed by 4 bases and V by 4 bases; bases with no gene match: 7. CDR3 nucleotide sequence: TGTGCCATCAGTGCCCTTGGACTAGCCTCAGATACGCAGTATTTT. This translates into CAISALGLASDTQYF.

The CDR3: CASSQTLGQGAFNYEQYF. The CDR3 DNA follows: TGCGCCAGCAGCCAAACCCTGGGACAGGGGGCGTTCAACTACGAGCAGTACTTC. V gene TRBV4-3 combines with J gene TRBJ2-7; 12 bases are a match to TRBD1. This CDR3 has 18 amino acids. CDR1 and CDR2 from the germline V gene are LGHNA and YSLEER. The ends lost 2 bases at V and 3 bases at J; junction bases unmatched: 11.